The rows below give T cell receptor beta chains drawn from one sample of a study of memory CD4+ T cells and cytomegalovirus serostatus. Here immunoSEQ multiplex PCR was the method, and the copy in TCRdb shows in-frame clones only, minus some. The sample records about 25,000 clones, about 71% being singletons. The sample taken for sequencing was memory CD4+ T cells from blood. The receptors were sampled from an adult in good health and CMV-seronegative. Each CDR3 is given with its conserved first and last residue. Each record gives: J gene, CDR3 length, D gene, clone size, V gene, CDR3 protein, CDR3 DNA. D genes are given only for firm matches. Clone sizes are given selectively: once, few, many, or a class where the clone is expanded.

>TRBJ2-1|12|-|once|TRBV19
CASSPRINEQFF
TGTGCCAGTAGTCCTAGGATCAATGAGCAGTTCTTC
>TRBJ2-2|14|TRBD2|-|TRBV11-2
CASSFSGGTGELFF
TGTGCCAGCAGCTTTAGCGGGGGAACCGGGGAGCTGTTTTTT
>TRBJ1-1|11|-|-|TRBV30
CAWSGPVEAFF
TGTGCCTGGAGCGGCCCAGTCGAGGCTTTCTTT
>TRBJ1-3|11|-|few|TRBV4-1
CASSQLDTIYF
TGCGCCAGCAGCCAATTGGACACCATATATTTT
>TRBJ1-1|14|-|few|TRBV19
CASSIDPSAREAFF
TGTGCCAGTAGTATCGACCCGTCCGCCCGGGAAGCTTTCTTT
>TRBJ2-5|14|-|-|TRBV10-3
CAISEVGGRETQYF
TGTGCCATCAGTGAGGTGGGGGGCCGGGAGACCCAGTACTTC
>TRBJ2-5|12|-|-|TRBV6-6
CASSPVAETQYF
TGTGCCAGCAGCCCTGTAGCGGAGACCCAGTACTTC
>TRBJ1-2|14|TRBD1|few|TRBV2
CASSGQGLGYGYTF
TGTGCCAGCAGTGGACAGGGCTTGGGCTATGGCTACACCTTC
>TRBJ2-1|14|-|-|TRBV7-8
CASSLEQGVNEQFF
TGTGCCAGCAGCTTAGAGCAGGGCGTCAATGAGCAGTTCTTC
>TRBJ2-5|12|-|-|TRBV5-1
CASRQLKETQYF
TGCGCCAGCAGGCAGTTAAAAGAGACCCAGTACTTC
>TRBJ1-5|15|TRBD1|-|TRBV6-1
CASRRGQDPNQPQHF
TGTGCCAGCAGGAGAGGACAGGATCCCAATCAGCCCCAGCATTTT
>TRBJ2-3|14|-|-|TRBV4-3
CASSQEPVTDTQYF
TGCGCCAGCAGCCAAGAGCCCGTCACAGATACGCAGTATTTT
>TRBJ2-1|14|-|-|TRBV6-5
CASRSLGSYNEQFF
TGTGCCAGCAGAAGCCTAGGCTCCTACAATGAGCAGTTCTTC
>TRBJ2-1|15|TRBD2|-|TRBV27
CASSQTSGGFNEQFF
TGTGCCAGCAGTCAAACTAGCGGGGGGTTCAATGAGCAGTTCTTC
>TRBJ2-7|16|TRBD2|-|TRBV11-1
CASSLRSSGLSYEQYF
TGTGCCAGCAGCTTAAGGAGTAGCGGGCTTTCGTACGAGCAGTACTTC
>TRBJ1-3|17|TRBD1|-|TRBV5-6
CASSLWSGQGFGNTIYF
TGTGCCAGCAGCTTGTGGTCGGGACAGGGGTTTGGAAACACCATATATTTT
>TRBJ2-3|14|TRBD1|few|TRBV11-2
CASSTGQGANTQYF
TGTGCCAGCAGCACGGGACAGGGGGCAAACACGCAGTATTTT
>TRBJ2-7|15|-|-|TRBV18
CASSPRRAINYEQYF
TGTGCCAGCTCACCACGCAGGGCTATTAACTACGAGCAGTACTTC
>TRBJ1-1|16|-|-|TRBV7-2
CASSWDGGPLNTEAFF
TGTGCCAGCAGCTGGGACGGTGGCCCACTGAACACTGAAGCTTTCTTT
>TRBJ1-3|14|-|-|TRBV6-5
CASSYSDTGNTIYF
TGTGCCAGCAGTTACTCCGACACTGGAAACACCATATATTTT
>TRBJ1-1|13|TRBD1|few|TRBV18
CASAPTGVVEAFF
TGTGCCAGCGCCCCAACAGGGGTAGTTGAAGCTTTCTTT
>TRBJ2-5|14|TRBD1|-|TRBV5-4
CASSLQGATETQYF
TGTGCCAGCAGCCTTCAGGGGGCGACCGAGACCCAGTACTTC
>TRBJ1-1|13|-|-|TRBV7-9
CASSLGEGSEAFF
TGTGCCAGCAGCTTAGGCGAGGGCTCTGAAGCTTTCTTT
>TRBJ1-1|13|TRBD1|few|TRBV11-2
CASSRTGDTEAFF
TGTGCCAGCAGCCGGACAGGGGATACTGAAGCTTTCTTT
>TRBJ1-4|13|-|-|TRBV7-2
CASSLARNEKLFF
TGTGCCAGCAGCTTAGCCCGCAATGAAAAACTGTTTTTT
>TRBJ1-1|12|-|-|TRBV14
CASSHRKGEAFF
TGTGCCAGCAGCCACAGAAAGGGAGAAGCTTTCTTT
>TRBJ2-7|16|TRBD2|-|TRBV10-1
CASSDGSGRADDEQYF
TGCGCCAGCAGTGACGGTAGCGGGAGGGCCGACGACGAGCAGTACTTC
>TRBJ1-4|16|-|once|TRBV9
CASNGGQPSTNEKLFF
TGTGCCAGCAACGGGGGGCAGCCTTCAACTAATGAAAAACTGTTTTTT
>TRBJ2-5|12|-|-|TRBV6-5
CASSYRQETQYF
TGTGCCAGCAGTTATCGGCAAGAGACCCAGTACTTC
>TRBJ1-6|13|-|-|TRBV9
CASSVEVDNPLHF
TGTGCCAGCAGCGTAGAGGTTGACAACCCCCTCCACTTT
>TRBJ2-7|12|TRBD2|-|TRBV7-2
CASSSEGRLALF
TGTGCCAGCAGCTCAGAGGGCCGACTAGCGCTCTTC
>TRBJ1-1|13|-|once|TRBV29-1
CSVRFGRNTEAFF
TGCAGCGTTAGGTTTGGGAGGAACACTGAAGCTTTCTTT
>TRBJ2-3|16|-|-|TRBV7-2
CASSWTPAESTDTQYF
TGTGCCAGCAGCTGGACCCCAGCGGAGAGCACAGATACGCAGTATTTT
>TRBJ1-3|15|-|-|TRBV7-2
CASSPQGVAGNTIYF
TGTGCCAGCAGCCCCCAGGGTGTTGCTGGAAACACCATATATTTT
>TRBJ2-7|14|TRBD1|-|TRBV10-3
CAIRAGTGVHEQYF
TGTGCCATCAGAGCCGGGACAGGGGTTCACGAGCAGTACTTC
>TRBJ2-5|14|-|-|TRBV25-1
CASSPQGGQETQYF
TGTGCCAGCAGTCCTCAGGGGGGCCAAGAGACCCAGTACTTC
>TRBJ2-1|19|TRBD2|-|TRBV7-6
CASSHRGLGTSGRLNEQFF
TGTGCCAGCAGCCATCGGGGGCTCGGGACTAGCGGGAGGTTGAATGAGCAGTTCTTC
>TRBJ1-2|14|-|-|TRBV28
CASNSRTDNYGYTF
TGTGCCAGCAACAGCCGGACGGATAACTATGGCTACACCTTC